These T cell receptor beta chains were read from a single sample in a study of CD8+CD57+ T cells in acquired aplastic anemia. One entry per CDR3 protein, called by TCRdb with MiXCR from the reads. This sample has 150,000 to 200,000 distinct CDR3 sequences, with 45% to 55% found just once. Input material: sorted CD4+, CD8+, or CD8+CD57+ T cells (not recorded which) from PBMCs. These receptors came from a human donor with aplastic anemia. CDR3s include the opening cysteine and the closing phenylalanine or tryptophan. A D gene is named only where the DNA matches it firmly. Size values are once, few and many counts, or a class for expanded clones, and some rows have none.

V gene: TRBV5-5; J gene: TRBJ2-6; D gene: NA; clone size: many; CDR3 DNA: TGTGCCAGCAGCCCCGGGGAGGCAGCCTCTGGGGCCAACGTCCTGACTTTC; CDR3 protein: CASSPGEAASGANVLTF
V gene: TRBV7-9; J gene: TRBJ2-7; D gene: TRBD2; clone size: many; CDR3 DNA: TGTGCCAGCAGCCCGATCCCCGGACTAGCGGGAATGAAAGCCTACGAGCAGTACTTC; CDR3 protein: CASSPIPGLAGMKAYEQYF
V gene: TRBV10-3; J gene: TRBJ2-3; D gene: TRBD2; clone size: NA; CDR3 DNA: TGTGCCATCAAACCAGGGACTAGCGGGTCTAGCACAGATACGCAGTATTTT; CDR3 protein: CAIKPGTSGSSTDTQYF
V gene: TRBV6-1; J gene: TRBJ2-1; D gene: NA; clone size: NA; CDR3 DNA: TGTGCCAGCTCCAGGGGGGGACTTCAAGGGGGGAATGAGCAGTTCTTC; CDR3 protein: CASSRGGLQGGNEQFF
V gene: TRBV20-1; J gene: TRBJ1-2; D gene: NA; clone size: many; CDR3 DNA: TGCAGTGCTGCTCAGGGAGATGGCTACACCTTC; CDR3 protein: CSAAQGDGYTF
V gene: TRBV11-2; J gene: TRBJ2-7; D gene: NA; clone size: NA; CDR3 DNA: TGTGCCAGCAGCTTAACCGCGGACTGGTTCTCCTACGAGCAGTACTTC; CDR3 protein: CASSLTADWFSYEQYF
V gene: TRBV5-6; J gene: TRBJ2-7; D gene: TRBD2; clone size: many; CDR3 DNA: TGTGCCAGCAGCTTGGGGGCTAGCGGGCCTTTCACCTACGAGCAGTACTTC; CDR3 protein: CASSLGASGPFTYEQYF
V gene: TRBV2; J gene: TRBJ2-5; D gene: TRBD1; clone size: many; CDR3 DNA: TGTGCCAGCAGTACCACCGGGACAGGGGTTCAAGAGACCCAGTACTTC; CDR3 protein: CASSTTGTGVQETQYF
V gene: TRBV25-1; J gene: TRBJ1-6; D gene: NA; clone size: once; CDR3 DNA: TGTGCCAGCAATGAGCTGAGTTCTGGAACCCTCCACTTT; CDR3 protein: CASNELSSGTLHF
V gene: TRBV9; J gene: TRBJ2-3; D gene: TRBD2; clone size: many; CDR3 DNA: TGTGCCAGCAGCGTAGGAGCGACGGGAGGCCTCACAGATACGCAGTATTTT; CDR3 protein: CASSVGATGGLTDTQYF
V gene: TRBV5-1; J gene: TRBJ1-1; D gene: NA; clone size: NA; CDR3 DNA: TGCGCCAGCAGCTTGATAGGCGGGAACACTGAAGCTTTCTTT; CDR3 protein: CASSLIGGNTEAFF
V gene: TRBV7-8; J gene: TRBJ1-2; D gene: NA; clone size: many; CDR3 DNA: TGTGCCAGCAGCCTAGGGCAGGAGAAGTTTGGCTACACCTTC; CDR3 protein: CASSLGQEKFGYTF
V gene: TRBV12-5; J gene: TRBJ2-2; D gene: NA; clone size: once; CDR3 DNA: TGTGCTAGTGGTTTGCAAGGGGCCGGGGAGCTGTTTTTT; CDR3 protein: CASGLQGAGELFF
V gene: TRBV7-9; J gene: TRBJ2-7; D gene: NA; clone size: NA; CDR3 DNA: TGTGCCAGCGTCGGCGGGGACTACGAGCAGTACTTC; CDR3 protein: CASVGGDYEQYF
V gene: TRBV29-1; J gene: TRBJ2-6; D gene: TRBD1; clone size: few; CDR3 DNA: TGCAGCGTGCAAACAGGGGCTGGGGCCAACGTCCTGACTTTC; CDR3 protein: CSVQTGAGANVLTF
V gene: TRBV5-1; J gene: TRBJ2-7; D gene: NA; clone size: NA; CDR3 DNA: TGCGCCAGCAGCTTGGTGGCAGGGCCTTCCTACGAGCAGTACTTC; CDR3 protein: CASSLVAGPSYEQYF
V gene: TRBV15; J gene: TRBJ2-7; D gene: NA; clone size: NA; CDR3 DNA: TGTGCCACCAGCACGACAGGGATCGAGGGGGGGTCCATAGCATACGAGCAGTACTTC; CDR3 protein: CATSTTGIEGGSIAYEQYF
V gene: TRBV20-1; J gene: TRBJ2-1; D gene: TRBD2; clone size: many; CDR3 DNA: TGCAGTGCTAGGGAAGCGGGAGGACCTTACAATGAGCAGTTCTTC; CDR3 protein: CSAREAGGPYNEQFF
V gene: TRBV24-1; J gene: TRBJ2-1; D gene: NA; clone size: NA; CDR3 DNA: TGTGCCACCAGTGGAATGACGGACTACAATGAGCAGTTCTTC; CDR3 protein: CATSGMTDYNEQFF
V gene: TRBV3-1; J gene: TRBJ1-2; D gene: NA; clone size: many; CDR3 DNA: TGTGCCAGCAGCTTTACGCCGACTGTTATCGGCTACACCTTC; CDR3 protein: CASSFTPTVIGYTF
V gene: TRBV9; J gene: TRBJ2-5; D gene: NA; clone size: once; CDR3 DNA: TGTGCCAGCAGCGTAGATACACAGTACTTC; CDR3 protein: CASSVDTQYF
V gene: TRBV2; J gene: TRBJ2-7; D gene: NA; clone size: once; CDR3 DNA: TGTGCCAGCAGTAGGGACCAGGGAAACGAGCAGTACTTC; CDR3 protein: CASSRDQGNEQYF
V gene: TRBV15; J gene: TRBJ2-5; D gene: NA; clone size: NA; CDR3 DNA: TGTGCCACCAGCAGTTCAGGGGCGGGAGAGACCCAGTACTTC; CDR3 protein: CATSSSGAGETQYF
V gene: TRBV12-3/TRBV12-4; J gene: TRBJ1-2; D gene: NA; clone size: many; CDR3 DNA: TGTGCCAGCAGTCGACCAGGGACCGTCAACTATGGCTACACCTTC; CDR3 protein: CASSRPGTVNYGYTF
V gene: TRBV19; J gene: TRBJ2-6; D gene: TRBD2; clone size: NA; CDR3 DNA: TGTGCCAGTAGTACCCTAGGACTAGCGGGAGGGCCTGCTCTCGTCCTGACTTTC; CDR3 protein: CASSTLGLAGGPALVLTF
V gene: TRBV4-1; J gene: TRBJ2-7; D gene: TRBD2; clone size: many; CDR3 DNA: TGCGCCAGCAGCCTAGCGACTAGCGGGATTTACGAGCAGTACTTC; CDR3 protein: CASSLATSGIYEQYF
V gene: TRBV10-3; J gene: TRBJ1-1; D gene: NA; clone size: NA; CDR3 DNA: TGTGCCATCAGTGCTCGGGATGTTGAAGCTTTCTTT; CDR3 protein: CAISARDVEAFF
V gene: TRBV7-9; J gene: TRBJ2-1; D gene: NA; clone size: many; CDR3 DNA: TGTGCCAGCAGCTTAGAGTCGAGGGGTCAGCGGTTCTTC; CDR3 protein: CASSLESRGQRFF
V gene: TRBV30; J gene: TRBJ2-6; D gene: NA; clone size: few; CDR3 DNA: TGTGCCTGGAGTTTGTCTGGGGCCAACGTCCTGACTTTC; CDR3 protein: CAWSLSGANVLTF
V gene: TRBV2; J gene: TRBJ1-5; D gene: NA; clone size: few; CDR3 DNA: TGTGCCAGCAGTCGGGACATTCGTCAGCCCCAGCATTTT; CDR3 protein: CASSRDIRQPQHF
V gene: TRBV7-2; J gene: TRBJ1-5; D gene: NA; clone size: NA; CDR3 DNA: TGTGCCAGCAGCCTACCCCGGGGGGGGTATAGCAATCAGCCCCAGCATTTT; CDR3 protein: CASSLPRGGYSNQPQHF
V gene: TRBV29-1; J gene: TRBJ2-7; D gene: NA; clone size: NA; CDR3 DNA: TGCAGCGTTAGTGTCGGCTACGAGCAGTACTTC; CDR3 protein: CSVSVGYEQYF
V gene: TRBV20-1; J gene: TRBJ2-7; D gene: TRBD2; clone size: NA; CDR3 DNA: TGCAGTGCTAGAGAGCCGGGAGGGTTCTACGAGCAGTACTTC; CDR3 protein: CSAREPGGFYEQYF